These 8 T cell receptor beta chains were sequenced from one sample in a study of T-cell reconstitution after alpha-beta-depleted transplantation in children. Library preparation (for TCRbeta) was performed with unique molecular identifiers. TCRdb re-called the PCR reads through MiXCR, storing one row per CDR3 protein. The sample consists of approximately 240,000 distinct CDR3 sequences, about a tenth of them appearing once. The source material was PBMCs, sampled before TCRalphabeta/CD19-depleted stem cell transplant. These receptors all stem from a child less than two years old with acute myeloid leukemia, due to receive a stem cell transplant.

This sequence joins TRBV11-2 and TRBJ2-5; TRBD2 aligns across 12 bases. This CDR3 comprises 15 residues. After removal of 6 bases from V and 5 bases from J, the junction contained 7 bases not matched to a gene. Germline V gene sequence: CDR1 SGHAT, CDR2 FQNNGV. The CDR3 sequence: CASRRGLAGGETQYF. DNA for the CDR3: TGTGCCAGCAGAAGGGGGCTAGCGGGAGGGGAGACCCAGTACTTC.

The V call is TRBV6-1, the J call TRBJ2-5; 7 nucleotides align to TRBD1. The CDR3 is 14 amino acids. Germline V CDR1 and CDR2: MNHNS, SASEGT. With 6 bases clipped from V and 5 bases from J, the junction kept 9 bases outside the gene matches. CDR3 DNA sequence: TGTGCCAGCAGCACCGGGACAGTTGGTGAGACCCAGTACTTC. Its protein is CASSTGTVGETQYF.

The sample holds many counts of this clonotype. The rearrangement uses TRBV7-2 and TRBJ1-1; D uncertain. V was cut by 3 bases and J by 5 bases, with 10 bases left in between. CDR1 is SGHTA, CDR2 FQGNSA, per germline. The CDR3 is 13 residues long. This chain's CDR3 is CASSLGQMTEAFF. The CDR3 DNA reads TGTGCCAGCAGCTTGGGTCAGATGACTGAAGCTTTCTTT.

This clonotype was seen repeatedly, ten times or more. The chain carries TRBV9 and TRBJ2-1; D remains ambiguous. Germline V gene data show CDR1 as SGDLS and CDR2 as YYNGEE. The CDR3 consists of 13 residues. The V and J ends lost 0 bases and 4 bases respectively, with 5 bases between them. CDR3 bases: TGTGCCAGCAGCGTAGACTTATACAATGAGCAGTTCTTC. Amino acids: CASSVDLYNEQFF. Based on the CDR3 plus reference TRBV9 and TRBJ2-1, the full variable domain is DSGVTQTPKHLITATGQRVTLRCSPRSGDLSVYWYQQSLDQGLQFLIQYYNGEERAKGNILERFSAQQFPDLHSELNLSSLELGDSALYFCASSVDLYNEQFFGPGTRLTVL.

This clonotype was seen at least ten times. The V call is TRBV7-9, the J call TRBJ1-1; TRBD1 matches 8 bases. This CDR3 spans 15 amino acids. V was clipped by 5 bases and J by 5 bases; unmatched bases: 10. Germline V gives CDR1 SEHNR, CDR2 FQNEAQ (reference sequence). Here the CDR3 reads CASSPGQDRTTEAFF. CDR3 nucleotide sequence: TGTGCCAGCAGCCCGGGACAGGATCGGACAACTGAAGCTTTCTTT.

This clonotype showed up many times. This rearrangement joins TRBV12-3 or TRBV12-4 to TRBJ2-4; no clear D gene. Trimming shortened V by 6 bases and J by 0 bases, and 9 bases separated the two germline ends. CDR3 length: 14 amino acids. The CDR3 coding sequence is TGTGCCAGCAGCCGACTCTTAGCCAAAAACATTCAGTACTTC. Its translation is CASSRLLAKNIQYF.

The chain recombines TRBV9 with TRBJ2-1, with D possibly being TRBD1 (6 bases). The CDR3 loop spans 16 amino acids. Between the trimmed V and J ends, which lost 3 bases and 2 bases, there was a span of 15 bases. Germline CDR1 SGDLS, CDR2 YYNGEE. CDR3 residues: CASSEKQGSPYNEQFF. In DNA form, the CDR3 reads TGTGCCAGCAGCGAAAAACAGGGCAGCCCCTACAATGAGCAGTTCTTC.

This clonotype was detected ten times or more. V and J are TRBV7-9 and TRBJ2-5, with 9 bases matching TRBD2. Trimming removed 3 bases from V and 5 bases from J; junction bases left unmatched: 4. The CDR3 length is 14 residues. Germline CDR1 is SEHNR and CDR2 is FQNEAQ (reference sequence). Here the CDR3 DNA reads TGTGCCAGCAGCTTCGCGGGAGGGCCGGAGACCCAGTACTTC. It specifies CASSFAGGPETQYF. Complete variable domain (other parts from reference TRBV7-9 and TRBJ2-5): DTGVSQNPRHKITKRGQNVTFRCDPISEHNRLYWYRQTLGQGPEFLTYFQNEAQLEKSRLLSDRFSAERPKGSFSTLEIQRTEQGDSAMYLCASSFAGGPETQYFGPGTRLLVL.